The rows below give T cell receptor beta chains drawn from one sample of a study of CD8+CD57+ T cells in acquired aplastic anemia. TCRdb fed the reads into MiXCR, producing one record per CDR3 protein. The sample holds 150,000 to 200,000 distinct CDR3 sequences, about 47% seen once. Material: sorted CD4+, CD8+, or CD8+CD57+ T cells (not recorded which) from PBMCs. Source of these receptors: a human donor in good health. CDR3s include the opening cysteine and the closing phenylalanine or tryptophan. A D gene is named only where the DNA matches it firmly. Only part of the rows carry a size: once, few, many, or a class if the clone is expanded.

TGTGCCAGCAGCTCCGGGACAGGGGGCGGCACAGATACGCAGTATTTT	CASSSGTGGGTDTQYF	TRBD1	TRBV7-3	TRBJ2-3	many
TGTGCCAGCAGTGAGAAGGGGGGAGATAATTCACCCCTCCACTTT	CASSEKGGDNSPLHF	-	TRBV2	TRBJ1-6	-
TGCGCCAGCAGCTTGGCCCAGACGACAGATACGCAGTATTTT	CASSLAQTTDTQYF	-	TRBV5-1	TRBJ2-3	-
TGTGCCATCAGTCCGAGACCGGGACAGGGGGCCGGGGAGCAGTTCTTC	CAISPRPGQGAGEQFF	TRBD1	TRBV10-3	TRBJ2-1	once
TGTGCCACCATAGGGACAGGTGATGGCTACACCTTC	CATIGTGDGYTF	TRBD1	TRBV24-1	TRBJ1-2	-
TGTGCCCTGTATGGACCGGCTATCTATCGCTACACCTTC	CALYGPAIYRYTF	-	TRBV7-9	TRBJ1-2	once
TGTGCTAGCAGCCCTAGCGGGAGGGCCAGGGTTAATGAGCAGTTCTTC	CASSPSGRARVNEQFF	TRBD2	TRBV7-7	TRBJ2-1	-
TGTGCCAGCGGGACGGACTACGAGCAGTACTTC	CASGTDYEQYF	-	TRBV3-1	TRBJ2-7	many
TGTGCCAGCAGCTTAGGTAGGGGGGGTAACGAGCAGTACTTC	CASSLGRGGNEQYF	-	TRBV7-9	TRBJ2-7	-
TGCAGTGCTAGAGATCCGCCTGAAGCTTTCTTT	CSARDPPEAFF	-	TRBV20-1	TRBJ1-1	many
TGTGCCATCAGTGACGTACGTGGAGGGGTCTATGGCTACACCTTC	CAISDVRGGVYGYTF	-	TRBV10-3	TRBJ1-2	-
TGTGCCAGTAGCCGACAGGAGGTCACAGATACGCAGCATTTT	CASSRQEVTDTQHF	-	TRBV19	TRBJ1-5	-
TGTGCCAGCAGTCAGGACAGGGGGAATGAGCAGTTCTTC	CASSQDRGNEQFF	TRBD1	TRBV2	TRBJ2-1	-
TGTGCCAGCGGACTAGCGGGAGGTAACGAGCAGTACTTC	CASGLAGGNEQYF	TRBD2	TRBV25-1	TRBJ2-7	-
TGTGCCAGCAGTCATGGACAGAATCAGCCCCAGCATTTT	CASSHGQNQPQHF	-	TRBV27	TRBJ1-5	-
TGTGCCACCAGTGATCCCAAACGGGAGGGGTCAATAGATACGCAGTATTTT	CATSDPKREGSIDTQYF	TRBD2	TRBV24-1	TRBJ2-3	-
TGTGCCAGTAGTTATGGAGCGGCCGGTCACTACGAGCAGTACTTC	CASSYGAAGHYEQYF	-	TRBV19	TRBJ2-7	-
TGTGCCATCAGTGAGTCAACAGACGTCTACAATGAGCAGTTCTTC	CAISESTDVYNEQFF	-	TRBV10-3	TRBJ2-1	-
TGTGCCAGCAGCGGAGACGGGGACGAGCAGTACTTC	CASSGDGDEQYF	-	TRBV7-6	TRBJ2-7	-
TGTGCCAGCAGCTTAGTTGACCGCCGAGGGAAGACCCAGTACTTC	CASSLVDRRGKTQYF	-	TRBV7-8	TRBJ2-5	many
TGTGCCAGCAGTTACGGGACAGCGGCTTTCTTT	CASSYGTAAFF	TRBD1	TRBV6-5	TRBJ1-1	many
TGTGCCAGCAGCGACTGGGCGAGCTCTGGAAACACCATATATTTT	CASSDWASSGNTIYF	-	TRBV6-1	TRBJ1-3	-
TGCAGCGTTGGTTCCACCCTCACAGATACGCAGTATTTT	CSVGSTLTDTQYF	-	TRBV29-1	TRBJ2-3	-
TGCAGTGCTAGCCAAAACTCCTACGAGCAGTACTTC	CSASQNSYEQYF	-	TRBV20-1	TRBJ2-7	few
TGTGCCATAAGTGAGGCTCGGACATATTCCTACGAGCAGTACTTC	CAISEARTYSYEQYF	-	TRBV10-3	TRBJ2-7	-
TGCGCCAGCAGCCAAGATATTCATGGGAACACTGAAGCTTTCTTT	CASSQDIHGNTEAFF	-	TRBV4-1	TRBJ1-1	many
TGTGCCAGCAGTTTATTAGGGGGGAGAGAGTATGGCTACACCTTC	CASSLLGGREYGYTF	-	TRBV27	TRBJ1-2	few
TGTGCCAGCAGCCGATCAGGACAGGGTGGCCAGCCCCAGCATTTT	CASSRSGQGGQPQHF	TRBD1	TRBV4-2	TRBJ1-5	-
TGTGCCAGCAGTTACTATCAGTACACAGTTGAAGCTTTCTTT	CASSYYQYTVEAFF	-	TRBV6-2/TRBV6-3	TRBJ1-1	many
TGTGCCAGCAGCGACCGGGGCAGAGCGGGAGGGTCTTACACCGGGGAGCTGTTTTTT	CASSDRGRAGGSYTGELFF	TRBD2	TRBV11-1	TRBJ2-2	-
TGTGCCATCAGACCAGCGGCTAGCACAGATACGCAGTATTTT	CAIRPAASTDTQYF	-	TRBV24-1	TRBJ2-3	-
TGTGCCAGCTCTACAGGGGTCCATGAAAAACTGTTTTTT	CASSTGVHEKLFF	TRBD1	TRBV7-7	TRBJ1-4	-
TGTGCCAGCAGCTTCGGGAACTCCTACGAGCAGTACTTC	CASSFGNSYEQYF	-	TRBV7-6	TRBJ2-7	few
TGTGCCAGCAGCTTGGGGTTTGAAGCTTTCTTT	CASSLGFEAFF	-	TRBV5-4	TRBJ1-1	few
TGTGCCAGCTGGGTGGGAGAGTACGAGCAGTACTTC	CASWVGEYEQYF	-	TRBV12-3/TRBV12-4	TRBJ2-7	once
TGTGCCAGCATCGGGACTAGCGGGGCCCTAGCCAAAAACATTCAGTACTTC	CASIGTSGALAKNIQYF	TRBD2	TRBV2	TRBJ2-4	-
TGTGCCAGCCGGCCTAGCGGGAGGAGAGGCACAGATACGCAGTATTTT	CASRPSGRRGTDTQYF	TRBD2	TRBV3-1	TRBJ2-3	-
TGTGCCAGCAGCTTAGTAGCGGGGGGCCAAGGAGATACGCAGTATTTT	CASSLVAGGQGDTQYF	TRBD2	TRBV11-2	TRBJ2-3	-
TGTGCCACCAGTGATGGAGATTATAGAACGCAGACCCAGTACTTC	CATSDGDYRTQTQYF	-	TRBV24-1	TRBJ2-5	many
TGCAGTGCTAGGGCAGCAGAGACCCAGTACTTC	CSARAAETQYF	-	TRBV20-1	TRBJ2-5	-
TGTGCCAGCAGTCGAAGGGGTACCGGGGAGCTGTTTTTT	CASSRRGTGELFF	-	TRBV2	TRBJ2-2	many
TGTGCCACCAGCAGTGGGGGGAGCCTAGGGTCTCAAGGGGATTTT	CATSSGGSLGSQGDF	-	TRBV15	TRBJ2-3	many
TGTGCCAGCAGTTCTCGGTCCGCAAATACGCAGTATTTT	CASSSRSANTQYF	-	TRBV12-3/TRBV12-4	TRBJ2-3	few
TGCAGTGCACCACTAGCGGGAGGCGAGCAGTACTTC	CSAPLAGGEQYF	TRBD2	TRBV20-1	TRBJ2-7	-
TGCGCCAGCAGCTCGCAGACAGGGGTCGCATCACCCCTCCACTTT	CASSSQTGVASPLHF	TRBD1	TRBV5-1	TRBJ1-6	-
TGTGCCAGCAGCTTAAACCGAGCGGGAGTTTCCTACAATGAGCAGTTCTTC	CASSLNRAGVSYNEQFF	TRBD2	TRBV7-3	TRBJ2-1	-